Only a few counts were recorded for the clone carrying this T cell receptor beta chain. The data were obtained in a study of T-cell reconstitution after alpha-beta-depleted transplantation in children. The authors prepared the TCRbeta library with unique molecular identifiers. TCRdb recomputed calls from the PCR reads with MiXCR, one row per CDR3 protein. The repertoire includes about 980,000 distinct CDR3 sequences, 25% to 35% of them detected once, and roughly 31% sits in the top ten. Germline V lookup: CDR1 SGHVS, CDR2 FNYEAQ. V was clipped by 4 bases and J by 3 bases; unmatched bases: 8. CDR3 length: 17 residues.

J is TRBJ2-3 and V is TRBV7-6; 12 positions match TRBD2. The source is a boy under two years old who had a stem cell transplant for SCID, so the T cells may come from the graft donor. Sequences were derived from PBMCs, mostly from graft donor cells, sampled 360 days after TCRalphabeta/CD19-depleted stem cell transplant. The CDR3 region has the DNA TGTGCCAGCAGCTGGCCAATGACTAGCGGGGGAACAGATACGCAGTATTTT. It yields the protein CASSWPMTSGGTDTQYF.